These T cell receptor beta chains were read from a single sample in a study of blood T cell repertoires in COVID-19. Assay used: immunoSEQ multiplex PCR; TCRdb lists only in-frame clones, some missing. The sample holds some 300,000 clones; roughly 89% are singletons and the top ten take roughly 4.3%. Input material: PBMCs or T cells enriched from blood (not recorded which). These receptors were collected from a woman aged 18-29 years with acute COVID-19. The CDR3 runs from the conserved cysteine through the conserved F or W. D genes are given only for firm matches. Some rows mark clone size as missing; the rest say once, few, many or name a class of expanded clone.

v_gene,abundance,d_gene,j_gene,CDR3aa,CDR3nt
TRBV29-1,-,TRBD1,TRBJ2-7,CSVSEPATGLAYEQYF,TGCAGCGTTTCAGAACCCGCGACAGGGTTGGCCTACGAGCAGTACTTC
TRBV10-3,-,TRBD1,TRBJ2-7,CAISGGTALSLGDEQYF,TGTGCCATCAGTGGGGGGACAGCTTTATCTCTTGGGGACGAGCAGTACTTC
TRBV18,-,-,TRBJ1-2,CASSPPSWAGGYTF,TGTGCCAGCTCACCACCATCATGGGCGGGTGGCTACACCTTC
TRBV4-2,-,-,TRBJ1-1,CASSQGSRGVGTEAFF,TGTGCCAGCAGCCAAGGTTCACGGGGGGTCGGCACTGAAGCTTTCTTT
TRBV27,-,TRBD1,TRBJ1-2,CASSLSLLGTGPSHRYTF,TGTGCCAGCAGTTTATCTTTGTTGGGGACAGGGCCCAGTCACCGCTACACCTTC
TRBV6-2/TRBV6-3,-,-,TRBJ1-1,CASSYTSGTTEAFF,TGTGCCAGCAGTTACACAAGTGGCACCACTGAAGCTTTCTTT
TRBV6-5,-,TRBD1,TRBJ1-1,CASRRQGANTEAFF,TGTGCCAGCAGACGACAGGGGGCGAACACTGAAGCTTTCTTT
TRBV15,-,-,TRBJ1-1,CASGVNTEAFF,TGTGCCAGCGGTGTGAACACTGAAGCTTTCTTT
TRBV15,-,TRBD1,TRBJ1-2,CATSGSGTELRNYGYTF,TGTGCCACCAGCGGCTCCGGGACAGAGTTACGGAACTATGGCTACACCTTC
TRBV6-5,-,-,TRBJ2-7,CASSPGGQSYEQYF,TGTGCCAGCAGCCCCGGAGGACAGAGCTACGAGCAGTACTTC
TRBV2,-,TRBD1,TRBJ1-1,CASRGDSPGTEAFF,TGTGCCAGCAGGGGGGACAGCCCGGGGACTGAAGCTTTCTTT
TRBV6-1,-,-,TRBJ1-5,CASSEIANQPQHF,TGTGCCAGCAGTGAAATAGCTAATCAGCCCCAGCATTTT
TRBV2,-,-,TRBJ1-2,CASSDLEQARRMGYTF,TGTGCCAGCAGTGACCTCGAACAGGCCCGGCGAATGGGCTACACCTTC
TRBV3-1/TRBV3-2,-,TRBD2,TRBJ2-1,CASSQIYTGGHEQFF,TGTGCCAGCAGCCAAATTTACACGGGAGGCCATGAGCAGTTCTTC
TRBV11-1,-,TRBD1,TRBJ1-2,CASSLGTDYGYTF,TGTGCCAGCAGCTTGGGGACAGACTATGGCTACACCTTC
TRBV29-1,once,-,TRBJ1-4,CSVEDSALQKLFF,TGCAGCGTTGAAGACAGTGCCCTTCAAAAACTGTTTTTT
TRBV9,-,TRBD2,TRBJ2-1,CASSESGGSYNEQFF,TGTGCCAGCAGCGAGAGCGGGGGCTCCTACAATGAGCAGTTCTTC
TRBV28,-,-,TRBJ1-4,CASRDRRAEKLFF,TGTGCCAGCAGGGACCGGAGGGCTGAAAAACTGTTTTTT
TRBV5-1,-,-,TRBJ1-1,CASSFQGIEAFF,TGCGCCAGCAGCTTTCAGGGGATTGAAGCTTTCTTT
TRBV24-1,-,TRBD1,TRBJ2-4,CATSDGQGRGIQYF,TGTGCCACCAGTGACGGACAGGGTCGGGGTATTCAGTACTTC
TRBV28,-,-,TRBJ2-1,CASRGDWIILF,TGTGCCAGCAGGGGTGACTGGATCATTCTCTTC
TRBV5-1,once,-,TRBJ2-3,CASSTTGQYGDTQYF,TGCGCCAGCAGCACCACAGGACAGTACGGAGATACGCAGTATTTT
TRBV19,-,TRBD1,TRBJ1-2,CASRVWGTGLSSYGYTF,TGTGCCAGTAGAGTCTGGGGGACAGGGTTGTCAAGCTATGGCTACACCTTC
TRBV27,-,TRBD2,TRBJ2-2,CASSLWGGLANTGELFF,TGTGCCAGCAGTTTATGGGGGGGACTCGCGAACACCGGGGAGCTGTTTTTT
TRBV5-1,-,TRBD2,TRBJ2-1,CASSPLTSGDNEQFF,TGCGCCAGCAGCCCCCTGACTAGCGGAGACAATGAGCAGTTCTTC
TRBV9,-,-,TRBJ2-3,CASTLGGGLTDTQYF,TGTGCCAGCACCTTAGGGGGGGGACTCACAGATACGCAGTATTTT
TRBV2,-,TRBD1,TRBJ1-5,CASSRTGRFQPQHF,TGTGCCAGCAGCCGGACAGGGCGGTTTCAGCCCCAGCATTTT
TRBV14,-,TRBD1,TRBJ1-1,CASSQQGTGGVGPEAFF,TGTGCCAGCAGCCAACAAGGGACAGGTGGGGTTGGCCCTGAAGCTTTCTTT
TRBV5-1,-,TRBD2,TRBJ2-3,CASSSSPSSGRDTQYF,TGCGCCAGCAGCTCCTCCCCATCTAGCGGGAGGGATACGCAGTATTTT
TRBV2,-,-,TRBJ2-5,CASNEGAVQETQYF,TGTGCCAGCAATGAGGGAGCGGTACAAGAGACCCAGTACTTC
TRBV3-1/TRBV3-2,-,TRBD2,TRBJ2-1,CASSQVSGRSSYNEQFF,TGTGCCAGCAGCCAAGTTAGCGGGAGGAGCTCCTACAATGAGCAGTTCTTC
TRBV3-1/TRBV3-2,once,TRBD2,TRBJ2-2,CASSFSGSNGELFF,TGTGCCAGCAGCTTCAGCGGGAGTAACGGGGAGCTGTTTTTT
TRBV19,-,-,TRBJ2-7,CATRERLTYEQYF,TGTGCCACCCGGGAGAGGCTAACCTACGAGCAGTACTTC
TRBV28,once,-,TRBJ2-2,CASKVGQNTGELFF,TGTGCCAGCAAAGTGGGACAGAACACCGGGGAGCTGTTTTTT
TRBV7-9,once,-,TRBJ2-1,CASSFRTAKPYNEQFF,TGTGCCAGCAGCTTTAGGACAGCTAAACCGTACAATGAGCAGTTCTTC
TRBV28,-,TRBD1,TRBJ1-5,CASSLRTGGFNQPQHF,TGTGCCAGCAGTTTGAGGACAGGGGGTTTTAATCAGCCCCAGCATTTT
TRBV5-1,-,-,TRBJ1-4,CASSLLGGLGNEKLFF,TGCGCCAGCAGCTTGTTGGGGGGGCTAGGTAATGAAAAACTGTTTTTT
TRBV28,-,TRBD2,TRBJ2-7,CASSLAGGWYEQYF,TGTGCCAGCAGTCTAGCGGGAGGTTGGTACGAGCAGTACTTC
TRBV11-3,-,-,TRBJ1-1,CASSHTFDAPGTEAFF,TGTGCCAGCAGCCATACATTCGATGCTCCGGGCACTGAAGCTTTCTTT
TRBV9,few,TRBD1,TRBJ2-1,CASSVANTGGQARDEQFF,TGTGCCAGCAGCGTAGCCAACACTGGGGGACAGGCGCGCGATGAGCAGTTCTTC
TRBV7-6,once,TRBD1,TRBJ2-7,CASSLATGLYEQYF,TGTGCCAGCAGCTTAGCGACAGGGTTGTACGAGCAGTACTTC
TRBV24-1,-,-,TRBJ1-5,CATSESGSRNQPQHF,TGTGCCACCAGTGAGTCGGGGTCTCGCAATCAGCCCCAGCATTTT
TRBV7-3,-,TRBD2,TRBJ2-3,CASSTTSGRTDTQYF,TGTGCCAGCAGCACTACTAGCGGGAGGACAGATACGCAGTATTTT
TRBV5-4,-,TRBD1,TRBJ1-1,CASSPGTGNPEAFF,TGTGCCAGCAGCCCGGGGACAGGGAACCCTGAAGCTTTCTTT
TRBV5-8,-,TRBD2,TRBJ2-4,CASSRRTSGSKNIQYF,TGTGCCAGCAGCCGACGGACTAGCGGGAGCAAAAACATTCAGTACTTC
TRBV28,-,TRBD2,TRBJ2-4,CASLTGGGFGPNIQYF,TGTGCCAGCCTCACCGGGGGGGGCTTTGGGCCGAACATTCAGTACTTC
TRBV27,-,TRBD1,TRBJ2-6,CASSLQGARSGANVLTF,TGTGCCAGCAGTTTACAGGGGGCGCGCTCTGGGGCCAACGTCCTGACTTTC
TRBV12-5,-,TRBD2,TRBJ2-2,CASGFRLAGNTGELFF,TGTGCTAGTGGTTTTCGGCTAGCGGGGAACACCGGGGAGCTGTTTTTT
TRBV28,-,TRBD1,TRBJ1-1,CASIDRDGIEAFF,TGTGCCAGCATTGACAGGGATGGAATTGAAGCTTTCTTT
TRBV28,-,TRBD1,TRBJ2-1,CASLDRETPYNEQFF,TGTGCCAGCCTTGACAGGGAGACACCTTACAATGAGCAGTTCTTC
TRBV6-5,-,-,TRBJ1-6,CASRGRGRGGSPLHF,TGTGCCAGCAGGGGACGGGGTCGGGGGGGTTCACCCCTCCACTTT
TRBV12-3/TRBV12-4,-,-,TRBJ2-3,CASRPVADTQYF,TGTGCCAGCAGGCCTGTAGCGGATACGCAGTATTTT
TRBV3-1/TRBV3-2,-,-,TRBJ1-1,CASSQRPGFDTEAFF,TGTGCCAGCAGCCAACGCCCAGGGTTTGACACTGAAGCTTTCTTT
TRBV4-1,-,-,TRBJ2-1,CASSQMGVSYNEQFF,TGCGCCAGCAGCCAAATGGGAGTTTCGTACAATGAGCAGTTCTTC
TRBV7-9,-,-,TRBJ1-5,CASSSVGGQPQHF,TGTGCCAGCAGCTCGGTGGGCGGGCAGCCCCAGCATTTT
TRBV27,-,TRBD1,TRBJ1-2,CASSTTGLNGYTF,TGTGCCAGCAGTACGACAGGGTTGAATGGCTACACCTTC
TRBV10-3,once,TRBD1,TRBJ1-5,CAISLSHPTGGGQPQHF,TGTGCCATCAGCCTATCCCACCCTACAGGGGGGGGACAGCCCCAGCATTTT
TRBV30,-,TRBD1,TRBJ1-6,CAWLQGAEAYNSPLHF,TGTGCCTGGTTACAGGGGGCAGAGGCCTATAATTCACCCCTCCACTTT
TRBV28,once,-,TRBJ1-2,CASSLRGSNYGYTF,TGTGCCAGCAGTTTAAGGGGGTCTAACTATGGCTACACCTTC
TRBV15,-,TRBD1,TRBJ1-1,CATSRDSGTGGDGTEAFF,TGTGCCACCAGCAGAGATAGTGGGACAGGGGGCGACGGAACTGAAGCTTTCTTT